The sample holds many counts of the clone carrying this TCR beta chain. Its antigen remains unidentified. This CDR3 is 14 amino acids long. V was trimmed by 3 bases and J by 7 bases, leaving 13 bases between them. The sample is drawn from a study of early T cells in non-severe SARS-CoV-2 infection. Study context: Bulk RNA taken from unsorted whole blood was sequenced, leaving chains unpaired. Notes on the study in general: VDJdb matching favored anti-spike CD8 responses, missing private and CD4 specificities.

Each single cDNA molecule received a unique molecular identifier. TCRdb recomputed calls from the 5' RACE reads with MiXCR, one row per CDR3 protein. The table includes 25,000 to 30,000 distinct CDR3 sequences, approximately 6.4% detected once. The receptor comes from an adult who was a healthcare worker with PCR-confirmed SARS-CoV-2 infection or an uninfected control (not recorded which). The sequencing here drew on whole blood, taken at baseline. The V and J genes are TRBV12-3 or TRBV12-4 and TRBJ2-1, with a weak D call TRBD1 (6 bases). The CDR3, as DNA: TGTGCCAGCAGTTTCGCAGGGGCAGTGAATGAGCAGTTCTTC. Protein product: CASSFAGAVNEQFF.